One T cell receptor beta chain is described in this entry. The antigen this receptor binds is unknown. There are no base qualities to consult, and no much larger clone falls within one base. The data are from a study of blood T cell repertoires in COVID-19 (TCRdb year 2020). A note on the overall study: Collaborator samples came from the United States, Italy and Spain and covered acute and convalescent phases of COVID-19. The prospective study material was composed of cDNA or gDNA derived from T cells, B-cell-depleted T cells, or PBMCs. Deeply sampled blood TCRbeta repertoires from subjects exposed to, actively infected with, or recovered from COVID-19 were included in the dataset. The repertoires were released in a freely available public database intended as a resource for research on the immune response to SARS-CoV-2. Samples came from the ongoing ImmuneRACE study (first 160 participants) plus 1,254 subjects from 6 global collaborators. Nearly every sample came with metadata listing a de-identified subject ID, COVID-19 status, age in years and sex. Where available, HLA class I and class II types were obtained from metadata supplied by the sample provider rather than from assay-based typing. Summary of the overall study and its limitations: The quantity of clinical and demographic metadata differed by source and by participant and was supplied without curation.

TCRbeta CDR3 regions were amplified from genomic DNA by means of the immunoSEQ Assay, a bias-controlled multiplex PCR. The source study handled its data this way. Within the assay, amplification of reference gene primers was used to estimate how many nucleated cells each sample contained. To quantify the absolute abundance of each unique TCRbeta CDR3 rearrangement, sequence reads were collapsed and filtered. For each sample, productive Simpson clonality was calculated as the square root of Simpson's diversity index across productive rearrangements. TCRdb holds this immuneACCESS table with in-frame rearrangements only. Some clones are missing; in checked studies, unresolved V genes explain under half, and the rest has no known cause. D and trimming come from the DNA, and the V and J calls and clone size come from that table. This sample has about 390,000 clones in its table, and approximately 87% of those were observed once. The top ten clonotypes cover about 2.1% of the sample.

One collaborating source in Seattle enrolled patients while the patients were actively infected and followed the patients over time throughout the course of disease. Each collaborating institution followed its own protocols to collect whole blood in K2EDTA tubes. Collaborator samples were shipped for TCRbeta analysis as frozen whole blood, isolated PBMCs, or DNA extracted from either sample type. CDR1 and CDR2 are read off the germline V gene as MNHEY and SVGAGI. From the cysteine up to the phenylalanine, the CDR3 has a length of 12 residues. The read is trimmed to its CDR3 DNA, 36 bases read in frame from base 1. V loses 7 bases, J loses 7 bases, and the germline ends lie 11 bases apart.

The sequence links TRBV6-5 to TRBJ1-5; there is no confident call for the D gene. The sequencing sample was made of peripheral blood. The receptor's source is an older woman with COVID-19, enrolled during active disease. The DNA sequence follows: TGTGCCAGCAACGGGGTGATGCAGCCCCAGCATTTT. Its translation reads: CASNGVMQPQHF.